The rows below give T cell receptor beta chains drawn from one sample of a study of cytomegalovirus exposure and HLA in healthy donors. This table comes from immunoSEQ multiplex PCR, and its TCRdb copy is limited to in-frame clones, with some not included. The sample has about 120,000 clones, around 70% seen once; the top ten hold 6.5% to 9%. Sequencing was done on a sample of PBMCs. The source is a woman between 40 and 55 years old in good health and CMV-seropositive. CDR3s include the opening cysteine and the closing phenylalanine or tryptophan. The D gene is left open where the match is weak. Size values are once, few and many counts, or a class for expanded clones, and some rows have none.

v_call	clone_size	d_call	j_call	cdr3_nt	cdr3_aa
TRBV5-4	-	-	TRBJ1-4	TGTGCCAGCAGCTGGAGAACAGGCAGCGATGAAAAACTGTTTTTT	CASSWRTGSDEKLFF
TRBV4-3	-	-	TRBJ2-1	TGCGCCAGCAGCCAAGATCCCGGACAGCACTACAATGAGCAGTTCTTC	CASSQDPGQHYNEQFF
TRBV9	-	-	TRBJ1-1	TGTGCCAGCAGTTTTATCTCGACAGCGAACACTGAAGCTTTCTTT	CASSFISTANTEAFF
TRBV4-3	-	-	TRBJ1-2	TGCGCCAGCAGCCAAACATCTTCCGGAGGGTATGGCTACACCTTC	CASSQTSSGGYGYTF
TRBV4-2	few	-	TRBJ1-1	TGTGCCAGCAGCCAAGGTAGTGAAGCTTTCTTT	CASSQGSEAFF
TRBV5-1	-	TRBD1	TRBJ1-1	TGCGCCAGCAGCCCGAAGCCGGGACAGGAAGAAGCTTTCTTT	CASSPKPGQEEAFF
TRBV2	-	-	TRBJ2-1	TGTGCCAGCCGGGGGGCCCTTTACAATGAGCAGTTCTTC	CASRGALYNEQFF
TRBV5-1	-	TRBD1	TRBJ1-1	TGCGCCAGCAGCCCTGGGACAGCAATGAACACTGAAGCTTTCTTT	CASSPGTAMNTEAFF
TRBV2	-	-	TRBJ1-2	TGTGCCAGCAGTGAAATACGGAACTATGGCTACACCTTC	CASSEIRNYGYTF
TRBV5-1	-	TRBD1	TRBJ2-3	TGCGCCAGCAGCTCCTACAGGGGGCGGGTAGATACGCAGTATTTT	CASSSYRGRVDTQYF
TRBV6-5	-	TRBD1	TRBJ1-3	TGTGCCAGCAGCCGGGACAGGGGAAACACCATATATTTT	CASSRDRGNTIYF
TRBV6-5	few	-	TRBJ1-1	TGTGCCAGCAGTTACCTTTCCGACACTGAAGCTTTCTTT	CASSYLSDTEAFF
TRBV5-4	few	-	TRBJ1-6	TGTGCGGGGGGGACCTATAATTCACCCCTCCACTTT	CAGGTYNSPLHF
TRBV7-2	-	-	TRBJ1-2	TGTGCCAGCGGGGGACTGGACTATGGCTACACCTTC	CASGGLDYGYTF
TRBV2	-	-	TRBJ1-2	TGTGCCAGCAGAGGCCAGGGAAACCCTAACTATGGCTACACCTTC	CASRGQGNPNYGYTF
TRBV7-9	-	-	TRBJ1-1	TGTGCCAGCAGCTTGGCGGGGAGTATGAACACTGAAGCTTTCTTT	CASSLAGSMNTEAFF
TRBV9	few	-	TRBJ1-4	TGTGCCAGCCACTCAACAGGGAAGGAAAAACTGTTTTTT	CASHSTGKEKLFF
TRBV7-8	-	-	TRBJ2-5	TGTGCCAGCAGCTTGGTAGGACATCCAAAGGGGGAGACCCAGTACTTC	CASSLVGHPKGETQYF
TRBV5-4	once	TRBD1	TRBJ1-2	TGTGCCAGCAGCAGAGGGACAGTCAACTATGGCTACACCTTC	CASSRGTVNYGYTF
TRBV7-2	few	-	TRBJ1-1	TGTGCCAGCAGCTTAAGGGGGTTGGACACTGAAGCTTTCTTT	CASSLRGLDTEAFF
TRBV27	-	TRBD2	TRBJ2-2	TGTGCCAGCAGTCCCACCGCCCGGACTAGCGGGGGGCCGTTCGCGAACACCGGGGAGCTGTTTTTT	CASSPTARTSGGPFANTGELFF
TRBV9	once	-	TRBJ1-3	TGTGCCAGCAGCGTAATGGACAGCCCTGGAAACACCATATATTTT	CASSVMDSPGNTIYF